The clone carrying this T cell receptor (beta chain) was counted a few times. The antigen is undetermined. The record originates from a study of T-cell memory formation after mild COVID-19. Study conclusions and caveats: Researchers report contracting CD4+ clones mostly in CM and EM, with CD8+ clones in EMRA. Some clones that responded turned up in pre-infection memory, which suggests that cross-reactive memory joined in. Clones contracting day 15 to 85 were balanced CD4/CD8; later expanders leaned CD4+.

The CDR3 sequence is 17 residues long. The V end lost 1 base, the J end lost 0 bases, and 13 bases lay between the germline ends. Per germline, CDR1 LNHNV and CDR2 YYDKDF (reference sequence). The 5'RACE method, run with constant-segment primers, produced TCR alpha and TCR beta cDNA libraries (carrying sample barcodes and UMIs). TCRdb ran MiXCR on the 5' RACE reads and lists one entry per CDR3 protein. The sample holds 180,000 or so distinct CDR3 sequences, 16% seen once. The J gene is TRBJ2-1, the V gene TRBV15, with a possible D match to TRBD1 (6 bases). The clonotype was recovered from an adult woman who had mild COVID-19 (a few samples of this study predate the infection). Cell type and time point are not known. Source material: PBMCs or a T cell subset sorted from them (not recorded which). The CDR3 region is CATSRVTGTYSYNEQFF. The CDR3 bases are TGTGCCACCAGCAGAGTAACAGGGACCTACTCCTACAATGAGCAGTTCTTC.